This T cell receptor beta chain is drawn from a study of T cell responses to AZD1222 COVID-19 vaccine. The protocol was immunoSEQ multiplex PCR, while the TCRdb copy is restricted to in-frame clones and leaves out a portion. The data show tens of thousands of clones, around 80% seen once. Study-level findings and limits: Repertoires in all cases were sampled only once the peak T cell response had passed. Nearly half of spike-specific TCRs reportedly target unmutated variant regions. Spike-wide coverage was observed for vaccine-associated CD4 TCRs, with dominant responses at 160-218 and 743-854.

Concerning this clone itself: The antigen is undetermined.

The CDR3 consists of 11 residues. The V gene's germline CDR1 is MNHEY and CDR2 SVGEGT. The germline V and J ends were trimmed by 5 bases and 2 bases, with 3 bases remaining between them. The receptor was derived from an adult who received the AZD1222 COVID-19 vaccine. The chain uses TRBV6-2 or TRBV6-3 and TRBJ1-1; D remains unclear. Sequencing was performed on peripheral blood, taken 28 days after the second AZD1222 dose. The CDR3 sequence: CASSSNTEAFF. The CDR3 DNA follows: TGTGCCAGCAGTAGTAACACTGAAGCTTTCTTT.